This note documents a single TCR beta chain sequence. The specificity of this receptor is unknown. No much larger clonotype is one base removed from it; base qualities were not supplied. V is pruned by 5 bases and J by 5 bases, leaving 9 bases of the junction without a gene match. Sequences SGHVS (CDR1) and FNYEAQ (CDR2) are obtained from the germline V gene. The CDR3 has 15 amino acids, counting the end cysteine and phenylalanine. The DNA shown is the 45-base CDR3, in frame from base 1. This record belongs to a study of OX40 agonist ivuxolimab in advanced cancers. Study-wide context: Ivuxolimab was a fully human IgG2 agonistic monoclonal antibody targeting the costimulatory receptor OX40 (CD134). Among the roughly 52 dose-escalation patients, 19 had hepatocellular carcinoma, some 15 melanoma, 9 renal cell carcinoma and 9 head and neck cancer. Intravenous ivuxolimab was administered to patients every 2 weeks at six dose levels: 0.01, 0.1, 0.3, 1.5, 3 and 10 mg/kg. Partial responses occurred in three dose-escalation patients: two with cutaneous melanoma and one with hepatocellular carcinoma. The monotherapy dose-escalation portion (N ≈ 57 patients) of the phase I ivuxolimab trial is reported in the paper. In the dose-escalation cohort, roughly four fifths of patients were male, and the mean age was approximately 60 years, with a range of roughly 23 to 85. Prior anti-PD-1, anti-PD-L1 or anti-CTLA-4 therapy was permitted, and checkpoint inhibitors had been received by about two fifths of dose-escalation patients. The purpose of peripheral TCRbeta sequencing was to test whether ivuxolimab changed TCR sequence diversity and led to clonal T-cell expansion.

Genomic DNA was extracted from sorted cells for sequencing of the TCRbeta CDR3 region. The immunoSEQ Assay was used to sequence the TCRbeta CDR3 regions. Entries here come from immuneACCESS through TCRdb and include only in-frame sequences with V and J called. Some clones fail to appear in such tables; in the studies checked, an unresolved V gene covers under half of the shortfall, and the cause of the remainder is unknown. The sample table shows tens of thousands of clones, and approximately 94% are seen once. The ten largest clones take up 9.5% to 15% of the sample. Patients with autoimmune disease history or receiving systemic immunosuppression were excluded from the trial. Peripheral blood for TCR sequencing was collected from all dose cohorts at baseline, on cycle 4 day 1, and on cycle 7 day 1. The samples were drawn from a first-in-human, open-label, multicenter phase I dose-escalation trial of ivuxolimab. Adults with locally advanced or metastatic head and neck squamous cell, hepatocellular, melanoma or renal cell carcinoma were enrolled in the trial. Before TCR sequencing, CD4+ T cells and CD8+ T cells from peripheral blood were sorted into separate populations.

Study-wide conclusions, independent of this receptor: Clonal expansion of both CD4+ and CD8+ blood T cells was observed from baseline to week 6 at doses 0.1 to 3.0 mg/kg. Low levels of normalized T-cell clonal expansion were also seen in some nonresponding patients. Antigen specificity was not determined for the clonally expanded peripheral T cells. On average, CD8+ T cells showed more expanded clones than CD4+ T cells after ivuxolimab. In the 0.1-3.0 mg/kg groups, partial responders were among the patients with the lowest normalized peripheral clonal expansion, particularly in CD8+ T cells.

The source was CD4+ or CD8+ T cells sorted from blood, collected in a trial of the OX40 agonist ivuxolimab. This clonotype was sampled from an adult with an advanced solid tumor such as melanoma, head and neck, liver or kidney cancer. In this chain, TRBV7-6 is recombined with TRBJ2-1; TRBD2 fits 7 bases in the junction. The CDR3 loop reads CASSGGAGVNNEQFF. The nucleotide sequence is TGTGCCAGCAGCGGAGGGGCGGGGGTTAACAATGAGCAGTTCTTC.